Following are 21 T cell receptor beta chains from one sample sequenced in a study of identical twins. MiXCR, run by TCRdb on the 5' RACE reads, gives a single entry per CDR3 protein. The sample shows about 920,000 distinct CDR3 sequences, roughly 12% of them seen only once. These data were likewise used in another study, on yellow fever vaccine responses in identical twins.

The sequencing sample was made of PBMCs. Receptors originate from a woman aged 18-29 years in good health.

This clonotype was counted a few times. The genes are TRBV20-1 and TRBJ2-2; D remains unclear. The CDR3 extends over 14 amino acids. Germline V gene lookup returns CDR1 DFQATT and CDR2 SNEGSKA (reference sequence). Trimming took 7 bases from V and 2 from J, leaving 14 bases between them. The DNA for the CDR3 is TGCAGTGTCGCCGCGAGAGGAAACACCGGGGAGCTGTTTTTT. Protein sequence: CSVAARGNTGELFF.

This chain connects TRBV2 to TRBJ2-2; D is uncertain. Germline CDR1 reads SNHLY; CDR2 reads FYNNEI. Between the trimmed V and J ends, which lost 7 bases and 5 bases, there was a span of 11 bases. The CDR3 extends over 13 amino acids. The CDR3 reads CASKGSLTGELFF. Written as DNA, the CDR3 is TGTGCCAGCAAGGGATCCCTTACCGGGGAGCTGTTTTTT.

This clonotype has only a few counts. The chain employs TRBV5-1 and TRBJ2-2; 10 bases are a match to TRBD1. J gave up 7 bases and V 4 bases, and 16 bases lay outside the gene matches. The CDR3 is 18 residues long. From germline, CDR1 is SGHRS and CDR2 YFSETQ. The CDR3 nucleotides are TGCGCCAGCAGCACTCCCGACCGGGACAGGGGTTTTCTCGGGGAGCTGTTTTTT. It translates to CASSTPDRDRGFLGELFF. The full variable domain, rest sourced from reference TRBV5-1 and TRBJ2-2, is KAGVTQTPRYLIKTRGQQVTLSCSPISGHRSVSWYQQTPGQGLQFLFEYFSETQRNKGNFPGRFSGRQFSNSRSEMNVSTLELGDSALYLCASSTPDRDRGFLGELFFGEGSRLTVL.

The rearrangement joins TRBV12-3 or TRBV12-4 to TRBJ2-3, with unresolved D. This CDR3 contains 15 residues. V lost 8 bases and J lost 2, with 17 bases in between. CDR3 nucleotide sequence: TGTGCCAGCCTACTCGACCTGGGGATCACAGATACGCAGTATTTT. Its protein is CASLLDLGITDTQYF.

The V gene is TRBV7-7, the J gene TRBJ2-7, with D hard to call. V was pared by 5 bases and J by 6 bases, with 11 bases between. Germline assignment: CDR1 SSHAT and CDR2 FNYEAQ (reference sequence). This CDR3 has 12 amino acids. CDR3 in amino acids: CASSPQLPEQYF. The CDR3 DNA reads as TGTGCCAGCAGCCCACAGCTCCCCGAGCAGTACTTC.

The CDR3 sequence is CATRDGGSSYNEQFF. The CDR3 nucleotides are TGTGCCACCAGGGACGGCGGGAGCTCCTACAATGAGCAGTTCTTC. The rearrangement joins TRBV24-1 to TRBJ2-1, with 7 bases matching TRBD2. Germline V gene sequence: CDR1 KGHDR, CDR2 SFDVKD. The CDR3 covers 15 residues. The J segment lost 0 bases and the V segment lost 7 bases, leaving 5 bases of the junction unmatched.

This clonotype appeared a few times. This chain connects TRBV18 to TRBJ1-1, with a weak D call TRBD1 (6 bases). V shed 3 bases and J shed 6 bases, with 20 bases lying between them. The CDR3 contains 16 residues. Germline V lookup: CDR1 KGHSH, CDR2 LQKENI. The CDR3: CASSPTTGNLAPEAFF. CDR3 DNA: TGTGCCAGCTCACCTACAACAGGGAACCTTGCTCCTGAAGCTTTCTTT.

This clonotype was found many times. J is TRBJ2-1 and V is TRBV29-1; no clear D gene. Germline CDR1 and CDR2: SQVTM and ANQGSEA. CDR3 length: 10 residues. The V end was cut by 5 bases, the J end by 8 bases, with 7 bases between. Here the CDR3 DNA reads TGCAGCGTTAGGAGTCATGAGCAGTTCTTC. It is translated as CSVRSHEQFF.

There are a few counts of this clonotype. DNA for the CDR3: TGTGCCAGCAGCTTAGAAGGGGACAACAATGAGCAGTTCTTC. It codes for CASSLEGDNNEQFF. V is TRBV7-6 and J is TRBJ2-1; TRBD1 is a possible D gene (6 bases). Germline V gene data show CDR1 as SGHVS and CDR2 as FNYEAQ. The CDR3 runs to 14 residues. V gave up 1 base and J gave up 5 bases, with 9 bases separating them.

This sequence joins TRBV7-3 and TRBJ2-1; maybe TRBD2 (5 bases). V was pared by 1 base and J by 7 bases, with 11 bases between. This CDR3 contains 14 residues. CDR1 SGHTA and CDR2 FQGTGA come from the germline V gene. The CDR3: CASSLNPSGNEQFF. Written as DNA, the CDR3 is TGTGCCAGCAGCTTAAACCCCTCGGGGAATGAGCAGTTCTTC.

This clonotype came up a few times. The V call is TRBV29-1, the J call TRBJ2-4; 9 nucleotides agree with TRBD1. Germline V gene data show CDR1 as SQVTM and CDR2 as ANQGSEA. J was trimmed by 2 bases and V by 3 bases; bases with no gene match: 5. CDR3 size: 15 residues. The CDR3 bases are TGCAGCGTTGAGGACAGGGGTTACCCCAAAAACATTCAGTACTTC. This translates into CSVEDRGYPKNIQYF.

The CDR3 region is CASSEGAKVWEKLFF. CDR3 sequence (DNA): TGTGCCAGCAGCGAAGGGGCTAAGGTGTGGGAAAAACTGTTTTTT. The rearrangement links TRBV25-1 to TRBJ1-4, with D perhaps TRBD1 (5 bases). The CDR3 loop spans 15 amino acids. V was shortened by 6 bases and J by 8 bases, with 19 bases between the two germline ends. CDR1 and CDR2 (germline): MGHDK, SYGVNS.

The chain joins TRBV10-3 to TRBJ2-5; 12 bases are a match to TRBD2. CDR1 is ENHRY and CDR2 is SYGVKD in the germline V gene. The CDR3 spans 15 residues. Losses at the gene ends were 4 bases for V and 4 bases for J; bases not matched to a gene: 4. CDR3 nucleotides: TGTGCCATCAGTGGGACTAGCGGGGCCCGAGAGACCCAGTACTTC. It yields the protein CAISGTSGARETQYF.

This sequence joins TRBV25-1 and TRBJ1-4; a weak D match, TRBD1 (6 bases). This CDR3 has 15 amino acids. V lost 3 bases and J lost 3, with 11 bases in between. Per germline, CDR1 MGHDK and CDR2 SYGVNS. CDR3 nucleotides: TGTGCCAGCAGTGATACCAGGGGATCTAATGAAAAACTGTTTTTT. It is translated as CASSDTRGSNEKLFF. The full variable domain, in which reference TRBV25-1 and TRBJ1-4 provide the parts outside the CDR3, is EADIYQTPRYLVIGTGKKITLECSQTMGHDKMYWYQQDPGMELHLIHYSYGVNSTEKGDLSSESTVSRIRTEHFPLTLESARPSHTSQYLCASSDTRGSNEKLFFGSGTQLSVL.

V is TRBV25-1 and J is TRBJ2-5; 9 bases are shared with TRBD1. Germline trimming cut 1 base from V and 4 bases from J; bases unmatched to any gene: 4. CDR1 is MGHDK, CDR2 SYGVNS, per germline. The CDR3 is 15 amino acids. The CDR3 DNA sequence: TGTGCCAGCAGTGAATGGACGGGACAGGGAGAGACCCAGTACTTC. This gives the protein CASSEWTGQGETQYF.

This clonotype was counted at least ten times. The germline gene is not matched at one end of the junction; a read error may be the cause. V and J are TRBV4-1 and TRBJ2-1; a weak D match, TRBD1 (5 bases). CDR1 is MGHRA, CDR2 YSYEKL, per germline. CDR3 length equals 14 residues. DNA of the CDR3: TGCGCCAGCAGCCAAGATAGGACAATAGCTAACCAGATCTTC. Translating it yields CASSQDRTIANQIF.

Only a few counts were recorded for this clonotype. The J gene is TRBJ2-7, the V gene TRBV12-3 or TRBV12-4, with 8 bases that match TRBD2. V lost 5 bases and J lost 1; bases outside the gene matches: 4. The CDR3 covers 14 residues. CDR3 in amino acids: CASSGGLGSYEQYF. CDR3 DNA sequence: TGTGCCAGCAGTGGGGGACTAGGGTCCTACGAGCAGTACTTC.

This clonotype showed up just a few times. The CDR3 reads CASTQPSGIQYF. The CDR3 region has the DNA TGTGCCAGCACTCAACCCTCCGGCATTCAGTACTTC. The chain recombines TRBV6-5 with TRBJ2-4; D remains ambiguous. Between the trimmed V and J ends, which lost 7 bases and 9 bases, there was a span of 13 bases. Germline loops: CDR1 MNHEY, CDR2 SVGAGI. The CDR3 spans 12 residues.

This clonotype was counted only a few times. The gene calls are TRBV11-2 and TRBJ2-3; the D gene is possibly TRBD2 (6 bases). The CDR3 runs to 15 residues. V lost 5 bases and J lost 8, with 20 bases in between. Germline CDR1 is SGHAT and CDR2 is FQNNGV. The CDR3 sequence is CASSQPQSGDGTQYF. Here the CDR3 DNA reads TGTGCCAGCAGCCAGCCCCAATCGGGAGACGGTACGCAGTATTTT.

Ten or more counts support this clonotype. The chain combines TRBV10-2 with TRBJ2-1; TRBD2 might be the D (6 bases). The CDR3 consists of 15 residues. CDR1 is WSHSY and CDR2 is SAAADI in the germline V gene. Trimming removed 3 bases at V and 7 bases at J, with 16 bases between. As DNA, the CDR3 is TGCGCCAGCAGTGATTCCCCGGGAGTGGGGAATGAGCAGTTCTTC. It translates to CASSDSPGVGNEQFF.

This clonotype has a handful of counts. The chain is built from TRBV6-1 and TRBJ1-1; TRBD1 might be the D (6 bases). There are 14 residues in the CDR3. CDR1 and CDR2 (germline): MNHNS, SASEGT. Trimming removed 2 bases at V and 1 base at J, with 8 bases between. For the CDR3, the DNA is TGTGCCAGCAGTGAATACAGGGCGAACACTGAAGCTTTCTTT. Its translation: CASSEYRANTEAFF.